The 31 T cell receptor beta chains reported below all come from one sample, sequenced in a study of blood T cell repertoires in COVID-19. Only in-frame clones appear in the TCRdb table, and some are missing; sequencing was by immunoSEQ multiplex PCR. This table has fewer than 95,000 clones, approximately 90% appearing once. Input material: peripheral blood. The receptor set was obtained from a middle-aged man with acute or convalescent COVID-19.

The V gene is TRBV28, the J gene TRBJ1-5; TRBD1 is a possible D gene (6 bases). V was cut by 5 bases and J by 2 bases, with 13 bases left in between. This CDR3 has 15 residues. CDR1 is MDHEN, CDR2 SYDVKM, per germline. This chain's CDR3 is CASSEQGRGNQPQHF. CDR3 nucleotide sequence: TGTGCCAGCAGTGAACAGGGCCGGGGCAATCAGCCCCAGCATTTT.

Written as DNA, the CDR3 is TGTGCCAGCAGTCTATTGTCGAACACTGAAGCTTTCTTT. This gives the protein CASSLLSNTEAFF. This chain connects TRBV3-1 (or the pseudogene TRBV3-2) to TRBJ1-1, with unresolved D. Germline loops: CDR1 LGHDT, CDR2 YNNKEL (reference sequence). The CDR3 has 13 residues. Trimming left V 6 bases short and J 1 base short, with 9 bases between.

V usage is TRBV27 and J usage is TRBJ2-2, with 7 bases lining up with TRBD1. Germline-derived CDR1 and CDR2 are MNHEY and SMNVEV (reference sequence). The V segment lost 6 bases and the J segment 3 bases; nucleotides outside the gene matches: 7. This CDR3 is 15 amino acids long. CDR3 sequence: CASRYRGRDTGELFF. The CDR3 DNA sequence: TGTGCCAGCAGGTACAGGGGAAGGGACACCGGGGAGCTGTTTTTT.

This clone appeared a few times. The chain couples TRBV5-1 to TRBJ2-7, with TRBD1 matching 9 bases. Germline V gives CDR1 SGHRS, CDR2 YFSETQ. V gave up 4 bases and J gave up 4 bases; unmatched junction bases: 9. The CDR3 consists of 15 residues. The CDR3 loop reads CASSLTGTGLYEQYV. CDR3 nucleotide sequence: TGCGCCAGCAGCCTAACCGGGACAGGGTTATACGAGCAGTACGTC.

This chain links TRBV27 with TRBJ2-3, with D possibly matching TRBD2 (5 bases). V was pared by 0 bases and J by 3 bases, with 13 bases between. The CDR3 is 16 amino acids. The germline CDR1 and CDR2 sequences are MNHEY and SMNVEV (reference sequence). Written as DNA, the CDR3 is TGTGCCAGCAGTTTATCACCGGGGTACCAAACAGATACGCAGTATTTT. Its protein is CASSLSPGYQTDTQYF.

The rearrangement uses TRBV20-1 and TRBJ1-2; D gene uncertain. The ends were cut back, 6 bases at V and 5 bases at J, with 7 bases in the middle. The germline V gene has CDR1 DFQATT and CDR2 SNEGSKA (reference sequence). This CDR3 has 10 amino acids. The CDR3 spells CSADGYGYTF. The DNA for the CDR3 is TGCAGTGCAGACGGGTATGGCTACACCTTC.

In DNA form, the CDR3 reads TGTGCCAGCAGTACAGGGGATATTACTTCACCCCTCCACTTT. It yields the protein CASSTGDITSPLHF. This sequence joins TRBV6-5 and TRBJ1-6, with 7 bases aligning to TRBD1. Trimming removed 5 bases from V and 9 bases from J; junction bases left unmatched: 7. This CDR3 spans 14 amino acids. CDR1 MNHEY and CDR2 SVGAGI come from the germline V gene.

This clone appeared once. The J gene is TRBJ2-4, the V gene TRBV6-2 or TRBV6-3; 10 bases align to TRBD2. V dropped 6 bases and J dropped 9; count of bases not matched to a gene: 5. Per the germline V gene, CDR1 is MNHEY and CDR2 is SVGEGT. CDR3 length equals 13 residues. The CDR3 reads CASSAASGGIQYF. CDR3 coding DNA: TGTGCCAGCAGCGCAGCTAGCGGGGGCATTCAGTACTTC.

The genes are TRBV7-9 and TRBJ1-4, with D possibly being TRBD1 (6 bases). The V gene's germline CDR1 is SEHNR and CDR2 FQNEAQ (reference sequence). The V gene lost 4 bases and the J gene lost 7 bases, with 13 bases spanning the gap. The CDR3 consists of 14 residues. In nucleotides, the CDR3 is TGTGCCAGCAGCTCGACAGGTTTTGGTGAAAAACTGTTTTTT. The encoded protein is CASSSTGFGEKLFF.

The rearrangement joins TRBV20-1 to TRBJ1-5; TRBD1 is a possible D gene (6 bases). Per the germline V gene, CDR1 is DFQATT and CDR2 is SNEGSKA (reference sequence). V was clipped by 3 bases and J by 6 bases, with 9 bases between them. The CDR3 totals 12 residues. The CDR3 reads CSASQGRQPQHF. In DNA form, the CDR3 reads TGCAGTGCTAGTCAGGGGCGTCAGCCCCAGCATTTT.

The chain uses TRBV19 and TRBJ2-5, with 14 bases lining up with TRBD2. Unmatched junction bases numbered 7, after V lost 2 bases and J lost 5 bases. From germline, CDR1 is LNHDA and CDR2 SQIVND (reference sequence). This CDR3 spans 17 amino acids. CDR3 bases: TGTGCCAGTAGTATATCGACTAGCGGGGGGGCCTGGGAGACCCAGTACTTC. This encodes CASSISTSGGAWETQYF. The full variable domain, its missing parts supplied by reference TRBV19 and TRBJ2-5, is DGGITQSPKYLFRKEGQNVTLSCEQNLNHDAMYWYRQDPGQGLRLIYYSQIVNDFQKGDIAEGYSVSREKKESFPLTVTSAQKNPTAFYLCASSISTSGGAWETQYFGPGTRLLVL.

The CDR3 loop reads CASSPASGGRGSGELFF. The CDR3 bases are TGTGCCAGCAGCCCTGCTAGCGGGGGCCGGGGGTCCGGGGAGCTGTTTTTT. This chain links TRBV5-4 with TRBJ2-2; 10 nucleotides agree with TRBD2. The CDR3 has 17 residues. V trimming: 4 bases; J trimming: 6 bases; junction bases outside the gene matches: 12. CDR1 is SGHNT, CDR2 YYREEE, per germline (reference sequence). Using reference TRBV5-4 and TRBJ2-2 for the parts outside the CDR3, the full variable domain is ETGVTQSPTHLIKTRGQQVTLRCSSQSGHNTVSWYQQALGQGPQFIFQYYREEENGRGNFPPRFSGLQFPNYSSELNVNALELDDSALYLCASSPASGGRGSGELFFGEGSRLTVL.

The CDR3 DNA follows: TGTGCCAGCACCCTTTCCGGGGTTTACACCGGGGAGCTGTTTTTT. This translates into CASTLSGVYTGELFF. V and J are TRBV5-4 and TRBJ2-2; tentative D call: TRBD2 (5 bases). Trimming shortened V by 6 bases and J by 3 bases, and 15 bases separated the two germline ends. The CDR3 covers 15 residues. Germline V CDR1 and CDR2: SGHNT, YYREEE (reference sequence).

V is TRBV5-1 and J is TRBJ2-1; 9 nucleotides line up with TRBD2. The germline CDR1 and CDR2 sequences are SGHRS and YFSETQ. The CDR3 sequence is 16 residues long. J was trimmed by 0 bases and V by 2 bases; bases with no gene match: 3. The CDR3 DNA reads TGCGCCAGCAGCTTTGCGGGGGGGACCTCCTACAATGAGCAGTTCTTC. It yields the protein CASSFAGGTSYNEQFF.

J is TRBJ1-5 and V is TRBV19; a weak D match, TRBD1 (5 bases). V lost 2 bases, J lost 6 bases, and 11 bases lay in between. CDR1 is LNHDA, CDR2 SQIVND, per germline (reference sequence). The CDR3 consists of 14 residues. This chain's CDR3 is CASSISGQGQPQHF. CDR3 DNA: TGTGCCAGTAGTATATCCGGGCAGGGTCAGCCCCAGCATTTT.

The chain recombines TRBV19 with TRBJ1-2; 7 bases match TRBD1. The ends lost 6 bases at V and 7 bases at J; junction bases unmatched: 11. This CDR3 spans 14 amino acids. Germline V gene sequence: CDR1 LNHDA, CDR2 SQIVND (reference sequence). CDR3: CASRGGRAYPGYTF. In DNA form, the CDR3 reads TGTGCCAGTAGAGGGGGCAGGGCATATCCTGGCTACACCTTC.

About this clone itself: In the same sample, other DNA sequences code for this CDR3. This chain joins TRBV9 and TRBJ2-3; the D gene is possibly TRBD2 (6 bases). V was cut by 2 bases and J by 4 bases, with 11 bases left in between. The CDR3 length is 14 residues. Germline assignment: CDR1 SGDLS and CDR2 YYNGEE. The CDR3 is CASSVSGGADTQYF. For the CDR3, the DNA is TGTGCCAGCAGCGTCAGCGGAGGGGCAGATACGCAGTATTTT. The complete variable domain, with remaining parts taken from reference TRBV9 and TRBJ2-3, reads DSGVTQTPKHLITATGQRVTLRCSPRSGDLSVYWYQQSLDQGLQFLIQYYNGEERAKGNILERFSAQQFPDLHSELNLSSLELGDSALYFCASSVSGGADTQYFGPGTRLTVL.

V and J are TRBV25-1 and TRBJ1-4, with unresolved D. The germline gives CDR1 MGHDK, CDR2 SYGVNS. V was cut by 6 bases and J by 7 bases, with 21 bases left in between. The CDR3 sequence is 16 residues long. CDR3 bases: TGTGCCAGCAGCGTTCTTATCGGACTAGGAGGTGAAAAACTGTTTTTT. Its protein product is CASSVLIGLGGEKLFF.

A single count supports this clone. V and J are TRBV19 and TRBJ1-2, with D possibly TRBD1 on 6 matching bases. The length of the CDR3 is 12 residues. Germline V lookup: CDR1 LNHDA, CDR2 SQIVND (reference sequence). Trimming pared 6 bases from V and 5 bases from J, leaving 10 bases between. CDR3 protein: CASSTTGYGYTF. The CDR3 DNA follows: TGTGCCAGTAGCACGACAGGTTATGGCTACACCTTC.

The chain is built from TRBV5-4 and TRBJ2-3; a possible D gene is TRBD2 (7 bases). The ends were cut back, 4 bases at V and 1 base at J, with 19 bases in the middle. Germline CDR1 SGHNT, CDR2 YYREEE (reference sequence). The CDR3 totals 17 residues. CDR3 DNA sequence: TGTGCCAGCAGCCTGACTCGGGGGGCGCGAGGCACAGATACGCAGTATTTT. As protein: CASSLTRGARGTDTQYF.

CDR3 DNA sequence: TGTGCCAGCAGCTGGGCCGAATGGGCGCCTAACTATGGCTACACCTTC. Translated: CASSWAEWAPNYGYTF. This chain connects TRBV5-5 to TRBJ1-2; D gene unclear. CDR3 length: 16 amino acids. The germline V and J ends were trimmed by 3 bases and 0 bases, with 15 bases remaining between them. Per the germline V gene, CDR1 is SGHKS and CDR2 is YYEKEE (reference sequence).

The rearrangement uses TRBV7-3 and TRBJ2-3; D perhaps matches TRBD2 (6 bases). V shed 0 bases and J shed 0 bases, with 7 bases lying between them. The CDR3 is 15 residues long. Per germline, CDR1 SGHTA and CDR2 FQGTGA. The CDR3 spells CASSLTGTSTDTQYF. In nucleotides, the CDR3 is TGTGCCAGCAGCTTAACTGGGACTAGCACAGATACGCAGTATTTT.

This clone was recorded only once. V gene TRBV28 combines with J gene TRBJ2-5; TRBD1 agrees at 10 bases. CDR3 length equals 15 residues. Per the germline V gene, CDR1 is MDHEN and CDR2 is SYDVKM. With 7 bases clipped from V and 0 bases from J, the junction kept 5 bases outside the gene matches. CDR3 region: CASIPGQGYQETQYF. The CDR3 region has the DNA TGTGCCAGCATTCCGGGACAGGGGTACCAAGAGACCCAGTACTTC.

This sequence joins TRBV5-1 and TRBJ1-1; 8 positions match TRBD1. V was clipped by 4 bases and J by 5 bases; unmatched bases: 4. The germline V gene encodes CDR1 SGHRS and CDR2 YFSETQ. This CDR3 spans 13 amino acids. CDR3 nucleotide sequence: TGCGCCAGCAGCCTGACAGGGGAGACTGAAGCTTTCTTT. Protein product: CASSLTGETEAFF.

The chain couples TRBV6-5 to TRBJ1-5, with a possible D match to TRBD1 (5 bases). CDR1 MNHEY and CDR2 SVGAGI come from the germline V gene. V was clipped by 2 bases and J by 7 bases, with 12 bases between them. The CDR3 covers 14 residues. The CDR3 region has the DNA TGTGCCAGCAGTTACGGGTCAGGGTTACAGCCCCAGCATTTT. Protein: CASSYGSGLQPQHF.

The chain recombines TRBV4-2 with TRBJ1-5, with a tentative D call TRBD1 (5 bases). The CDR3 contains 15 residues. Germline V gene sequence: CDR1 LGHNA, CDR2 YNFKEQ. Trimming removed 3 bases at V and 0 bases at J, with 9 bases between. The CDR3 nucleotides are TGTGCCAGCAGCCAGACCGACAGTAGCAATCAGCCCCAGCATTTT. Residues: CASSQTDSSNQPQHF.

The rearrangement joins TRBV5-5 to TRBJ2-5; possible D gene TRBD2, 6 bases. The CDR3 has 15 residues. The V gene lost 1 base and the J gene lost 4 bases, with 14 bases spanning the gap. The germline gives CDR1 SGHKS, CDR2 YYEKEE (reference sequence). CDR3 nucleotides: TGTGCCAGCAGCTTGTGGGGGGAGAGTGGAGAGACCCAGTACTTC. It specifies CASSLWGESGETQYF.

A single count supports this clone. The J gene is TRBJ1-2, the V gene TRBV4-2, with 8 positions matching TRBD1. V lost 0 bases to trimming and J lost 6 bases; unmatched junction nucleotides: 3. The CDR3 runs to 14 residues. Germline-derived CDR1 and CDR2 are LGHNA and YNFKEQ. The CDR3 DNA is TGTGCCAGCAGCCAAGAACAGGGGGAGAATGGCTACACCTTC. Encoded protein: CASSQEQGENGYTF.

The gene calls are TRBV7-6 and TRBJ2-5, with 8 bases matching TRBD2. Germline CDR1 is SGHVS and CDR2 is FNYEAQ. V dropped 5 bases and J dropped 2; count of bases not matched to a gene: 13. The CDR3 spans 17 residues. The CDR3 nucleotides are TGTGCCAGCAGCCCCGGTCGGGGGGGAGGCCTGCAAGAGACCCAGTACTTC. Encoded protein: CASSPGRGGGLQETQYF. Full variable domain (outside the CDR3, taken from reference TRBV7-6 and TRBJ2-5): GAGVSQSPRYKVTKRGQDVALRCDPISGHVSLYWYRQALGQGPEFLTYFNYEAQQDKSGLPNDRFSAERPEGSISTLTIQRTEQRDSAMYRCASSPGRGGGLQETQYFGPGTRLLVL.

The chain employs TRBV21-1 and TRBJ1-4. TRBV21-1 is a known pseudogene. This CDR3 has 12 residues. The chain's CDR3 is CASSEGGEKLFF. In DNA, the CDR3 is TGTGCCAGCAGCGAGGGAGGTGAAAAACTGTTTTTT.

This sequence joins TRBV19 and TRBJ1-5; tentatively, D is TRBD1 (6 bases). The CDR3 is 15 amino acids. Between the trimmed V and J ends, which lost 6 bases and 0 bases, there was a span of 12 bases. CDR1 is LNHDA and CDR2 is SQIVND in the germline V gene (reference sequence). The CDR3 sequence is CASRLGQISNQPQHF. Written as DNA, the CDR3 is TGTGCCAGTAGACTAGGACAGATTAGCAATCAGCCCCAGCATTTT.